This TCR beta chain stems from a study of graft-versus-host responses after intestinal transplantation (dated by TCRdb to 2020 to 2022). As for the study more broadly: Recipients received multivisceral, liver-intestinal, or isolated intestinal transplants. Anti-thymocyte globulin induction was given to all recipients, followed by maintenance tacrolimus and steroids for roughly 3 years. Graft-versus-host and host-versus-graft alloreactive T cell clones were tracked in the graft, circulation and bone marrow after intestinal transplantation using bulk TCR-beta CDR3 sequencing. To identify alloreactive clones, pre-transplant mixed lymphocyte reaction products were sequenced and compared with unstimulated pre-transplant donor and recipient T cells. Of the roughly 25 intestinal transplant recipients enrolled in the cohort, one of whom was a retransplant, a few patients without pretransplant specimens were excluded. A peak of at least 4% donor T cells among recipient peripheral blood mononuclear cells was the definition used for donor T cell macrochimerism. Rather than being sequenced by the commercial service, samples from a few later patients were sequenced in-house on an Illumina MiSeq and processed with MiXCR. On the study overall, not on this receptor specifically: GvH clones were found in recipient bone marrow, and some of the GvH clones appeared earlier in ileal mucosa or blood, which is consistent with an intestinal mucosal origin. Early after transplant, peak levels of circulating GvH clones were associated with declines in HvG clones. In patients with donor T cell macrochimerism, the allografts had high GvH to HvG T cell clonal ratios. The relatively low number and heterogeneity of intestinal transplant patients limited the conclusions.

Read against the paper, the sample's time point label means: cells obtained before transplantation from donor or recipient. CD3+CD4+ and CD3+CD8+ populations were FACS-sorted from unstimulated pre-transplant donor and recipient cells taken from spleen or lymph nodes. As concerns this clone: Its binding antigen is unknown. Base qualities are missing; no much larger clone stands one base away.

Trimming costs V 7 bases and J 10 bases, and their ends lie 16 bases apart. Its CDR3 holds 11 amino acids, cysteine through phenylalanine. Only the CDR3 DNA stays, 33 bases, in frame from base 1. The germline V gene encodes CDR1 SQVTM and CDR2 ANQGSEA. Libraries were built with the immunoSEQ multiplex PCR assay. In most patients, genomic DNA was isolated using the Qiagen DNeasy Blood and Tissue Kit and sent frozen to Adaptive Biotechnologies for TCR sequencing. For most patients, high-throughput TCR-beta CDR3 sequencing of genomic DNA was performed by Adaptive Biotechnologies. Concerning the study's data processing: TCR sequencing data for some 17 patients were retrieved from Adaptive's ImmunoSEQ software; three other patients were processed with MiXCR and VDJtools. CD4 versus CD8 sorting errors were corrected by removing sequences found in both subsets at a frequency ratio below 5:1. CDR3 nucleotide sequences shared between donor and recipient were removed because the origin of such sequences could not be assigned. To be classed as alloreactive, a clone needed at least 2-fold expansion over unstimulated cells and a minimum CFSE-low frequency of 0.002% (template counts) or 0.001% (read counts). Clones detected in sequenced pre-transplant spleen, lymph node, or MLR CFSE-low populations of the donor or recipient were defined as mappable. The cumulative frequency of alloreactive clones was calculated as a percentage of all sequences, weighted by copy number. TCRdb took this table from immuneACCESS and kept in-frame rearrangements with V and J called. Such tables lack part of the clones; where checked against another copy, unresolved V genes explain under half of the gap, and the rest is unexplained. V, J and clone size derive from that table, while D and trimming were established from the DNA sequence. In all, the sample holds roughly 30,000 clones, and roughly 80% of those were seen once. Of the sample, around 20% falls within the top ten clones.

The sequence is built from TRBV29-1 and TRBJ1-1; TRBD1 is a possible D gene, resting on 5 matching bases. Sequences were derived from unstimulated CD8+ T cells sorted from spleen or lymph node cells, sampled before intestinal transplant. The clonotype was recovered from a human donor who received an intestinal transplant. At the DNA level, the sequence is TGCAGCGGCCGGGAGGTCGGGACAGCTTTCTTT. Its translation reads: CSGREVGTAFF.